Below are 26 T cell receptor beta chains sequenced from a single sample in a study of T cell repertoires and Cas9 in healthy adults (dated by TCRdb to 2017 to 2018). Library prep was done by the immunoSEQ multiplex PCR assay. TCRdb provides this immuneACCESS table in a form limited to in-frame rearrangements. Some clones are lacking; in checked studies, under half of them reflect an unresolved V gene, and why the rest are absent is not known. The table for this sample lists around 20,000 clones; about nine tenths of them were counted only once. The top ten constitute 0.69% of the sample. Material for sequencing was CD4+ effector T cells (CD127+, CD25-, CD137-, CD154-) from PBMCs; culture status not recorded. These receptors were obtained from a human donor in good health.

The chain uses TRBV7-8 and TRBJ2-3, with D possibly matching TRBD2 (7 bases). V lost 5 bases and J 5 bases, leaving 17 bases between the germline ends. Germline V gene data show CDR1 as SGHVS and CDR2 as FQNEAQ. This CDR3 is 15 amino acids long. Written as DNA, the CDR3 is TGTGCCAGCAGCCCGGGGAGGGGGGAGCGAGATACGCAGTATTTT. Residues: CASSPGRGERDTQYF.

This clone has more than one count but fewer than ten. The V gene is TRBV2, the J gene TRBJ1-1; 7 bases are a match to TRBD1. Per germline, CDR1 SNHLY and CDR2 FYNNEI. The CDR3 covers 15 residues. The V gene end was trimmed by 5 bases and the J gene end by 0 bases; junction bases not matched to a gene: 6. CDR3 loop: CASSLDRTMNTEAFF. The CDR3 bases are TGTGCCAGCAGTTTGGACAGGACAATGAACACTGAAGCTTTCTTT.

The chain couples TRBV6-1 to TRBJ1-5; TRBD1 might be the D (6 bases). Per the germline V gene, CDR1 is MNHNS and CDR2 is SASEGT. V was cut by 3 bases and J by 3 bases, with 12 bases left in between. The CDR3 totals 15 residues. The CDR3 spells CASSDRGLANQPQHF. DNA of the CDR3: TGTGCCAGCAGTGACAGGGGATTAGCCAATCAGCCCCAGCATTTT.

This clone was observed once. V usage is TRBV19 and J usage is TRBJ2-3; 11 nucleotides line up with TRBD2. CDR1 and CDR2 (germline): LNHDA, SQIVND (reference sequence). The junction had 5 bases not matched to a gene; V was cut back by 1 base and J by 2 bases. The CDR3 runs 17 residues. The CDR3 region is CASSIGGTSGLTDTQYF. The CDR3 DNA reads TGTGCCAGTAGTATAGGGGGGACTAGCGGCCTCACAGATACGCAGTATTTT.

The chain combines TRBV4-1 with TRBJ2-1, with D unresolved. This CDR3 is built from 16 residues. The V end lost 0 bases, the J end lost 0 bases, and 9 bases lay between the germline ends. Per the germline V gene, CDR1 is MGHRA and CDR2 is YSYEKL. The DNA of the CDR3 is TGCGCCAGCAGCCAAGACCCAACCAACTCCTACAATGAGCAGTTCTTC. Amino acid sequence: CASSQDPTNSYNEQFF.

V gene TRBV21-1 combines with J gene TRBJ1-1; the table assigns TRBD1, which was not confirmed against the DNA. TRBV21-1 is shown as a pseudogene. The CDR3 covers 17 residues. This chain's CDR3 is CASSKSQGARGFTEAFF. The CDR3 nucleotides are TGTGCCAGCAGCAAATCACAGGGGGCGCGGGGATTCACTGAAGCTTTCTTT.

The table lists this clone with a count of one. V and J are TRBV6-1 and TRBJ1-1; D may be TRBD1 (5 bases). The length of the CDR3 is 15 residues. V lost 3 bases and J lost 6, with 17 bases in between. Germline assignment: CDR1 MNHNS and CDR2 SASEGT. The chain's CDR3 is CASSDVGEGLAEAFF. The CDR3 nucleotides read TGTGCCAGCAGTGACGTAGGGGAAGGGTTAGCTGAAGCTTTCTTT.

The chain carries TRBV11-2 and TRBJ1-1; 7 nucleotides align to TRBD1. Germline CDR1 reads SGHAT; CDR2 reads FQNNGV. This CDR3 comprises 13 residues. The junction had 0 bases not matched to a gene; V was cut back by 1 base and J by 4 bases. In DNA, the CDR3 is TGTGCCAGCAGCTTAGCAGGGGGCACTGAAGCTTTCTTT. This codes for CASSLAGGTEAFF.

The chain joins TRBV5-4 to TRBJ2-3; D may be TRBD2 (5 bases). V lost 3 bases and J lost 8, with 16 bases in between. The CDR3 spans 14 residues. Germline V gene sequence: CDR1 SGHNT, CDR2 YYREEE (reference sequence). CDR3 nucleotides: TGTGCCAGCAGCTCCAGCCGGACCAGCGGTACGCAGTATTTT. This codes for CASSSSRTSGTQYF.

The chain has TRBV5-4 and TRBJ2-3; 9 nucleotides line up with TRBD2. After removal of 0 bases from V and 9 bases from J, the junction contained 8 bases not matched to a gene. Germline V CDR1 and CDR2: SGHNT, YYREEE (reference sequence). The CDR3 loop spans 15 amino acids. The CDR3 DNA reads TGTGCCAGCAGCTTGGTGCGGAGCGGGGGGTACACGCAGTATTTT. As protein: CASSLVRSGGYTQYF.

The chain has TRBV6-1 and TRBJ2-2; 8 bases map to TRBD1. With V trimmed by 4 bases and J by 5 bases, 6 bases remained unmatched. CDR3 length equals 15 residues. Germline V gene sequence: CDR1 MNHNS, CDR2 SASEGT. CDR3 in amino acids: CASSADRAWTGELFF. The CDR3 region has the DNA TGTGCCAGCAGTGCGGACAGGGCGTGGACCGGGGAGCTGTTTTTT.

A remark on this clone: Other DNA sequences of this sample code for an identical CDR3. The genes are TRBV19 and TRBJ1-4; a possible D gene is TRBD1 (6 bases). Trimming took off 7 bases at V and 5 bases at J, with 17 bases between the two ends. CDR3 size: 15 residues. Looked up from germline, CDR1 is LNHDA and CDR2 is SQIVND (reference sequence). The CDR3 bases are TGTGCCAGTACCGCCACAGGGATCTTAAATGAAAAACTGTTTTTT. It translates to CASTATGILNEKLFF.

With respect to this clone: Other DNA sequences of this sample code for an identical CDR3. The chain carries TRBV5-6 and TRBJ2-2; maybe TRBD2 (7 bases). Trimming shortened V by 4 bases and J by 7 bases, and 23 bases separated the two germline ends. Per the germline V gene, CDR1 is SGHDT and CDR2 is YYEEEE. The CDR3 loop spans 17 amino acids. CDR3 DNA sequence: TGTGCCAGCAGCCATCTTAAGGAGGGGGGGCGCCTCGGGGAGCTGTTTTTT. Its translation: CASSHLKEGGRLGELFF.

This clone has only one observation. The genes are TRBV11-2 and TRBJ2-1; D gene uncertain. The CDR3 has 14 amino acids. V lost 1 base and J lost 8, with 12 bases in between. CDR1 SGHAT and CDR2 FQNNGV come from the germline V gene. CDR3: CASSLAYQSDEQFF. Here the CDR3 DNA reads TGTGCCAGCAGCTTAGCCTACCAGAGCGATGAGCAGTTCTTC.

This rearrangement joins TRBV30 to TRBJ1-5; D may be TRBD1 (5 bases). The V gene's germline CDR1 is GTSNPN and CDR2 SVGIG (reference sequence). The CDR3 loop spans 13 amino acids. Deletions cut 2 bases from V and 6 bases from J, with 11 bases between. DNA for the CDR3: TGTGCCTGGAGTCCGGGGCAGGGTCAGCCCCAGCATTTT. It translates to CAWSPGQGQPQHF.

The CDR3 loop reads CASSLGGDSGNTIYF. As DNA, the CDR3 is TGTGCCAGCAGCTTAGGGGGAGACTCTGGAAACACCATATATTTT. V gene TRBV5-8 combines with J gene TRBJ1-3; tentatively, D is TRBD1 (6 bases). From germline, CDR1 is SGHTS and CDR2 YDEGEE. The CDR3 length is 15 residues. Trimming took off 2 bases at V and 0 bases at J, with 9 bases between the two ends.

V and J are TRBV28 and TRBJ1-5, with D unresolved. V was cut by 6 bases and J by 5 bases, with 11 bases left in between. CDR3 length: 13 residues. Germline V gene lookup returns CDR1 MDHEN and CDR2 SYDVKM. In DNA form, the CDR3 reads TGTGCCAGCAGGGGCCCTCGGGATCAGCCCCAGCATTTT. As protein: CASRGPRDQPQHF.

This chain links TRBV6-5 with TRBJ1-1; D is perhaps TRBD1 (6 bases). The CDR3 is 15 amino acids. V lost 6 bases to trimming and J lost 4 bases, with 18 bases between them. Germline CDR1 reads MNHEY; CDR2 reads SVGAGI. This CDR3 is CASRAGVGLGTEAFF. CDR3 DNA: TGTGCCAGCAGAGCAGGGGTGGGGTTAGGCACTGAAGCTTTCTTT.

The chain links TRBV5-8 to TRBJ1-1, with 9 positions matching TRBD1. Trimming at V came to 4 bases and at J to 4 bases, leaving 8 bases not matched to a gene. Germline CDR1 reads SGHTS; CDR2 reads YDEGEE. The CDR3 loop spans 15 amino acids. Here the CDR3 reads CASSADRGMSTEAFF. The CDR3 coding sequence is TGTGCCAGCAGCGCTGACAGGGGGATGAGCACTGAAGCTTTCTTT.

The gene calls are TRBV6-5 and TRBJ2-3; 10 nucleotides match TRBD2. The CDR3 contains 15 residues. Germline lookup yields CDR1 MNHEY and CDR2 SVGAGI. J gave up 2 bases and V 6 bases, and 5 bases lay outside the gene matches. Written as DNA, the CDR3 is TGTGCCAGCAGCTTTAGCGGGGGGACCACAGATACGCAGTATTTT. This gives the protein CASSFSGGTTDTQYF.

V gene TRBV2 combines with J gene TRBJ2-7; 11 bases agree with TRBD2. Germline CDR1 SNHLY, CDR2 FYNNEI. The V and J ends lost 7 bases and 13 bases, in that order; junction bases with no gene match: 9. This CDR3 is 12 amino acids long. DNA of the CDR3: TGTGCCAGCAACCCTAGCGGGGGGATCTTTTACTTC. Protein: CASNPSGGIFYF. The whole variable domain, remainder taken from reference TRBV2 and TRBJ2-7, is EPEVTQTPSHQVTQMGQEVILRCVPISNHLYFYWYRQILGQKVEFLVSFYNNEISEKSEIFDDQFSVERPDGSNFTLKIRSTKLEDSAMYFCASNPSGGIFYFGPGTRLTVT.

The chain recombines TRBV11-1 with TRBJ1-3; TRBD1 is a possible D gene (6 bases). In germline, CDR1 is SGHAT, CDR2 FQDESV (reference sequence). CDR3 length: 15 amino acids. Trimming pared 3 bases from V and 3 bases from J, leaving 12 bases between. The CDR3 is CASSFEQGIGNTIYF. The CDR3 DNA sequence: TGTGCCAGCAGCTTCGAGCAGGGGATTGGAAACACCATATATTTT.

V usage is TRBV28 and J usage is TRBJ1-6; D gene uncertain. The CDR3 consists of 16 residues. V lost 5 bases and J 9 bases, leaving 20 bases between the germline ends. Germline V gene sequence: CDR1 MDHEN, CDR2 SYDVKM. The CDR3 is CASSPSFSGLASPLHF. The CDR3 region has the DNA TGTGCCAGCAGTCCGTCTTTTTCCGGGTTGGCTTCACCCCTCCACTTT.

V usage is TRBV25-1 and J usage is TRBJ1-4; 9 bases agree with TRBD1. Germline loops: CDR1 MGHDK, CDR2 SYGVNS. V trimming: 8 bases; J trimming: 8 bases; junction bases outside the gene matches: 12. This CDR3 contains 15 residues. CDR3 sequence: CASGSPPGQGEKLFF. For the CDR3, the DNA is TGTGCCAGCGGATCCCCTCCGGGACAGGGCGAAAAACTGTTTTTT.

The sample holds one count of this clone. DNA of the CDR3: TGTGCCAGCAGCTTGGGGGCAGGGGGTAGCAATCAGCCCCAGCATTTT. This encodes CASSLGAGGSNQPQHF. The J gene is TRBJ1-5, the V gene TRBV5-8; 7 positions match TRBD1. The germline V gene encodes CDR1 SGHTS and CDR2 YDEGEE. Losses at the gene ends were 0 bases for V and 0 bases for J; bases not matched to a gene: 3. The CDR3 covers 16 residues.

This clone was counted once. This rearrangement joins TRBV6-6 to TRBJ1-1, with D possibly being TRBD1 (5 bases). Trimming stripped 2 bases from V and 4 bases from J, with 11 bases between. Germline CDR1 MNHNY, CDR2 SVGAGI (reference sequence). The CDR3 sequence is 14 residues long. The CDR3 is CASSYLTGGTEAFF. The CDR3 DNA is TGTGCCAGCAGTTACCTCACCGGGGGCACTGAAGCTTTCTTT.